Given below is one T cell receptor beta chain in context. Compared with the rest of its sample, this clonotype is medium-sized (0.01 to 0.1%). There is no known antigen for this receptor. One base away there is no much larger clone; base qualities are not given. TCR beta rearrangements were amplified from genomic DNA extracted from peripheral blood rather than from sorted cells or RNA. This sample is part of a study of T cell repertoires in aging, cancer and after chemotherapy (dated by TCRdb to 2018 to 2020). For the study in its entirety: Donors were distributed across six age groups ranging from 30 or younger to 70 or older, with at least three individuals included per group. In the hematological group, the paired samples taken before and after chemotherapy came from chronic lymphocytic leukemia patients given fludarabine- or bendamustine-based regimens. The complete dataset included 8 million to 9 million TCR reads. Peripheral blood TCR beta repertoires from healthy donors and cancer patients were profiled to examine immunoaging and T cell reconstitution after chemotherapy. Alongside around 98 healthy donors serving as a reference group, the cohort included roughly 220 cancer patients, of whom some 91 had hematological cancers and 124 had solid cancers.

The CDR3 contains 18 residues, cysteine and phenylalanine counted. Only CDR3 DNA is held: 54 bases, read in frame from base 1. V lost 6 bases and J lost 6 bases; the stretch between them is 28 bases long. Via the germline V gene (reference sequence), CDR1 is LNHDA and CDR2 SQIVND. Beyond this particular receptor, the publication reports: According to the authors, the repertoire data do not permit conclusions about immunological memory after chemotherapy. Hematological cancer patients had infiltration of lymphoid organs, and this infiltration may itself impair thymic emigration or peripheral T cell expansion. Compared with age-matched healthy donors, untreated patients with either hematological or solid cancers had significantly lower TCR diversity in the blood along with higher clonality. Declining TCR diversity with age in healthy donors was mainly explained by loss of richness; in cancer patients, loss of evenness also contributed. In both cancer cohorts, median generation probability rose over the chemotherapy interval, which suggests that the repertoire was reconstituted through rebound thymic output.

Rearranged TRB sequences spanning V, D and J segments were amplified by multiplex touch-down PCR using a mixed TRB-A/B primer pool. Illumina adapters and sample indices were attached to the amplicons through two consecutive PCR reactions run with Phusion HS II polymerase. Amplicons were gel-purified using the NucleoSpin Gel and PCR Clean-up kit and were subsequently checked with Qubit and an Agilent 2100 Bioanalyzer. Libraries were sequenced on an Illumina MiSeq using 600-cycle, single-indexed, paired-end runs. Processing in the source paper ran as follows. TRB sequences were processed with MiXCR versions 2.12 and 3.0.5. Each unique CDR3 nucleotide sequence counted as one clone, and only productive sequences with at least two reads were retained. The repertoire metrics were Shannon diversity, evenness, clonality (defined as one minus evenness), and alpha-parameterized diversity profiles covering alpha 0 to 5. The IGoR algorithm was used to compute generation probabilities of clones in paired pre- and post-chemotherapy samples. Starting from the raw public reads, TCRdb applied fastp trimming at Q25, assembled clones with MiXCR and retained in-frame beta chains. Every entry covers one CDR3 protein and lists the most common genes and DNA from its rows. The V and J calls follow TCRdb's processing rather than the paper's. Present in this sample are about 13,000 distinct CDR3 sequences, 25% to 35% of which were seen just once. The ten largest clones capture roughly a tenth of the sample.

The TCR was taken from a human donor with a blood cancer. The chain links TRBV19 with TRBJ2-3, with the D gene tentatively TRBD1 or TRBD2, based on 5 matching bases in each. The sample comprised blood. The sequenced DNA is TGTGCCAGTAGAGAGGGTTGGGACGATCGTTTCACGCTGGATACGCAGTATTTT. Translated, this is CASREGWDDRFTLDTQYF.